One sample yielded the 10 T cell receptor beta chains listed below, sequenced in a study of beta chain features in type 1 diabetes. What was sequenced were expressed TCRB transcripts, since all of the isolated RNA had been reverse transcribed. This table comes from immunoSEQ multiplex PCR, and its TCRdb copy is limited to in-frame clones, with some not included. Of roughly 350,000 clones detected, around 10% appear once; the ten largest clones hold about 0.015%. Sequenced input: naive CD4+ T cells from blood. These receptors were collected from a woman between 25 and 40 years old in good health.

The CDR3 nucleotides are TGTGCCAGCAGCTTAGGGAGGTTACCCAGGGAGGACTATGGCTACACCTTC. Amino acid sequence: CASSLGRLPREDYGYTF. The chain employs TRBV7-2 and TRBJ1-2; TRBD1 might be the D (5 bases). The germline gives CDR1 SGHTA, CDR2 FQGNSA. The CDR3 sequence is 17 residues long. V dropped 1 base and J dropped 3 bases, with 18 bases sitting between them.

This clone was seen a few times. The chain recombines TRBV18 with TRBJ2-5; TRBD1 matches 8 bases. Looked up from germline, CDR1 is KGHSH and CDR2 is LQKENI. The CDR3 sequence is 15 residues long. Unmatched junction bases numbered 6, after V lost 2 bases and J lost 4 bases. The CDR3 reads CASSPARGPGETQYF. Written as DNA, the CDR3 is TGTGCCAGCTCACCAGCCAGGGGGCCAGGAGAGACCCAGTACTTC.

This sequence joins TRBV4-3 and TRBJ2-5, with TRBD1 matching 9 bases. Germline loops: CDR1 LGHNA, CDR2 YSLEER. CDR3 length equals 17 residues. The junction had 8 bases not matched to a gene; V was cut back by 0 bases and J by 3 bases. CDR3 bases: TGCGCCAGCAGCCAAGACGGCACAGGGGGCTTGAAAGAGACCCAGTACTTC. It yields the protein CASSQDGTGGLKETQYF.

This clone was counted a few times. The chain uses TRBV4-2 and TRBJ2-2, with 10 bases identical to TRBD1. The V gene end was trimmed by 2 bases and the J gene end by 7 bases; junction bases not matched to a gene: 4. CDR3 length: 15 amino acids. Germline V CDR1 and CDR2: LGHNA, YNFKEQ. CDR3 bases: TGTGCCAGCAGCCAAAGACAGGGGGCGGTCGGGGAGCTGTTTTTT. As protein: CASSQRQGAVGELFF.

This clone was counted a few times. The chain has TRBV7-9 and TRBJ2-1, with 9 bases matching TRBD2. This CDR3 region has 15 residues. CDR1 and CDR2 from the germline V gene are SEHNR and FQNEAQ (reference sequence). Trimming at V came to 5 bases and at J to 8 bases, leaving 10 bases not matched to a gene. CDR3 region: CASSVTSGRLHEQFF. Here the CDR3 DNA reads TGTGCCAGCAGCGTCACGAGCGGGAGGCTTCATGAGCAGTTCTTC.

This clone showed up just a few times. CDR3 DNA: TGTGCCAGCAGCCCTCAGCGGGAGGGCCCGGCTACCAATGAGCAGTTCTTC. It codes for CASSPQREGPATNEQFF. V and J are TRBV13 and TRBJ2-1, with 10 bases identical to TRBD2. V shed 5 bases, J shed 6 bases, and the junction held 13 bases outside the gene matches. Germline V gene sequence: CDR1 PRHDT, CDR2 FYEKMQ (reference sequence). The CDR3 runs to 17 residues. Based on the CDR3 plus reference TRBV13 and TRBJ2-1, the full variable domain is AAGVIQSPRHLIKEKRETATLKCYPIPRHDTVYWYQQGPGQDPQFLISFYEKMQSDKGSIPDRFSAQQFSDYHSELNMSSLELGDSALYFCASSPQREGPATNEQFFGPGTRLTVL.

This sequence joins TRBV27 and TRBJ2-1, with 7 bases that match TRBD2. Trimming took 10 bases from V and 12 from J; bases not matched to a gene: 15. This CDR3 has 13 amino acids. Germline V gene data show CDR1 as MNHEY and CDR2 as SMNVEV (reference sequence). The CDR3: CATRPSGAQGQFF. DNA for the CDR3: TGTGCCACACGCCCTAGCGGAGCCCAGGGGCAGTTCTTC.

This clone was counted only a few times. The chain carries TRBV5-1 and TRBJ2-5, with 11 bases matching TRBD2. The CDR3 runs to 18 residues. J lost 1 base, V lost 1 base, and 9 bases had no gene match. Germline lookup yields CDR1 SGHRS and CDR2 YFSETQ. CDR3 loop: CASSLLAGLAGIQETQYF. In DNA, the CDR3 is TGCGCCAGCAGCTTGTTAGCTGGACTAGCGGGCATCCAAGAGACCCAGTACTTC.

The J gene is TRBJ2-5, the V gene TRBV5-4, with D perhaps TRBD2 (5 bases). The CDR3 spans 15 residues. Trimming removed 3 bases from V and 5 bases from J, with 17 bases in between. Germline V gives CDR1 SGHNT, CDR2 YYREEE (reference sequence). As DNA, the CDR3 is TGTGCCAGCAGCTCAAAAGCCACTAGTTATGAGACCCAGTACTTC. Translation gives CASSSKATSYETQYF. Full variable domain (rest looked up from reference TRBV5-4 and TRBJ2-5): ETGVTQSPTHLIKTRGQQVTLRCSSQSGHNTVSWYQQALGQGPQFIFQYYREEENGRGNFPPRFSGLQFPNYSSELNVNALELDDSALYLCASSSKATSYETQYFGPGTRLLVL.

This chain uses TRBV5-6 with TRBJ2-7; TRBD2 aligns across 12 bases. Germline V lookup: CDR1 SGHDT, CDR2 YYEEEE. The CDR3 is 15 amino acids. Unmatched junction bases numbered 2, after V lost 4 bases and J lost 0 bases. Here the CDR3 DNA reads TGTGCCAGCAGCCCGGGACTAGCGGGCTCCTACGAGCAGTACTTC. Translating it yields CASSPGLAGSYEQYF.